Shown below are 10 T cell receptor beta chains from a single sample sequenced in a study of CD8 T cells in ankylosing spondylitis. TCRdb redid the calling of the 5' RACE reads with MiXCR, one entry per CDR3 protein. This table holds about 540,000 distinct CDR3 sequences, 12% found once. What these receptors recognize is not known. The study, taken as a whole, reports: Ankylosing spondylitis blood seemed to carry a telltale TCR beta motif made of seven or eight highly homologous variants.

Specimen: blood, either unsorted or a sorted T cell fraction (not recorded which). These receptors came from a male donor with ankylosing spondylitis.

This chain connects TRBV11-2 to TRBJ2-2, with 8 bases aligning to TRBD1. Trimming removed 5 bases from V and 7 bases from J; junction bases left unmatched: 12. Germline assignment: CDR1 SGHAT and CDR2 FQNNGV. CDR3 size: 16 residues. CDR3 residues: CASSARSQGASGELFF. DNA of the CDR3: TGTGCCAGCAGCGCCCGTTCTCAGGGGGCAAGCGGGGAGCTGTTTTTT.

This clonotype has ten or more counts. The rearrangement links TRBV7-9 to TRBJ2-5, with 7 positions matching TRBD1. The CDR3 loop spans 13 amino acids. The trim removed 5 bases at V and 7 bases at J, leaving 7 bases unmatched. From germline, CDR1 is SEHNR and CDR2 FQNEAQ (reference sequence). The CDR3: CASSRDSQGTQYF. CDR3 DNA sequence: TGTGCCAGCAGCCGGGACAGCCAGGGGACCCAGTACTTC. The full variable domain, rest sourced from reference TRBV7-9 and TRBJ2-5, is DTGVSQNPRHKITKRGQNVTFRCDPISEHNRLYWYRQTLGQGPEFLTYFQNEAQLEKSRLLSDRFSAERPKGSFSTLEIQRTEQGDSAMYLCASSRDSQGTQYFGPGTRLLVL.

This clonotype was counted only a few times. The chain carries TRBV20-1 and TRBJ2-5; D may be TRBD2 (6 bases). Germline V lookup: CDR1 DFQATT, CDR2 SNEGSKA (reference sequence). The V end lost 3 bases, the J end lost 5 bases, and 16 bases lay between the germline ends. CDR3 length: 14 amino acids. CDR3: CSARAPGRGETQYF. For the CDR3, the DNA is TGCAGTGCTAGGGCCCCGGGACGGGGGGAGACCCAGTACTTC.

There are a few counts of this clonotype. V is TRBV2 and J is TRBJ1-5, with D maybe TRBD1 (5 bases). In germline, CDR1 is SNHLY, CDR2 FYNNEI. V was clipped by 7 bases and J by 7 bases, with 14 bases between them. This CDR3 is 13 amino acids long. Here the CDR3 DNA reads TGTGCCAGCACCCTCGGCAGGGACCAGCCCCAGCATTTT. Its protein is CASTLGRDQPQHF.

A few counts support this clonotype. The chain uses TRBV11-2 and TRBJ2-7, with 10 nucleotides matching TRBD1. The V gene end was trimmed by 3 bases and the J gene end by 3 bases; junction bases not matched to a gene: 5. Germline values: CDR1 SGHAT, CDR2 FQNNGV. The CDR3 loop spans 15 amino acids. The CDR3 region is CASSFGQGEGYEQYF. CDR3 in DNA: TGTGCCAGCAGCTTCGGACAGGGGGAGGGCTACGAGCAGTACTTC.

This clonotype was seen repeatedly, ten times or more. The chain combines TRBV12-3 or TRBV12-4 with TRBJ2-3, with D perhaps matching TRBD2 (6 bases). V dropped 6 bases and J dropped 0 bases, with 10 bases sitting between them. The length of the CDR3 is 14 residues. This CDR3 is CASSAGLSTDTQYF. The CDR3 nucleotides read TGTGCCAGCAGCGCTGGACTAAGCACAGATACGCAGTATTTT.

The chain links TRBV11-2 to TRBJ2-1; possible D gene TRBD1, 6 bases. Germline CDR1 reads SGHAT; CDR2 reads FQNNGV. This CDR3 has 14 amino acids. With 4 bases removed from V and 7 bases from J, the gap between germline ends came to 14 bases. The CDR3 loop reads CASSSTTGNNEQFF. In nucleotides, the CDR3 is TGTGCCAGCAGCTCGACTACAGGGAATAATGAGCAGTTCTTC.

This clonotype was recorded a few times. V usage is TRBV25-1 and J usage is TRBJ2-5; D gene unclear. V lost 0 bases, J lost 9 bases, and 14 bases lay in between. The V gene's germline CDR1 is MGHDK and CDR2 SYGVNS. The CDR3 loop spans 14 amino acids. CDR3 nucleotides: TGTGCCAGCAGTGAATATATTCTATCTTCCGCCCAGTACTTC. Amino acid sequence: CASSEYILSSAQYF.

The J gene is TRBJ2-3, the V gene TRBV11-2, with no clear D. The CDR3 sequence is 15 residues long. Per the germline V gene, CDR1 is SGHAT and CDR2 is FQNNGV. With 5 bases removed from V and 3 bases from J, the gap between germline ends came to 15 bases. This CDR3 is CASSPVSSSTDTQYF. The CDR3 nucleotides are TGTGCCAGCAGCCCTGTAAGCTCCAGTACAGATACGCAGTATTTT.

This clonotype was detected ten times or more. The rearrangement links TRBV5-1 to TRBJ2-2, with 7 bases that match TRBD1. The V gene's germline CDR1 is SGHRS and CDR2 YFSETQ. This CDR3 contains 15 residues. With 0 bases clipped from V and 5 bases from J, the junction kept 4 bases outside the gene matches. The CDR3 nucleotides read TGCGCCAGCAGCTTGGCGGACAGGACGACCGGGGAGCTGTTTTTT. Protein: CASSLADRTTGELFF.